This T cell receptor beta chain was identified during a study of spatial heterogeneity in lung cancer. Notes on the study in general: The authors estimated that 6% to 8% of tumor T cells were covered for alpha chains and approximately 13% for beta chains. Expanded alpha and beta TCR counts within tumors tracked tumor mutation counts.

This clonotype occurred a few times. Its target is not known. TCRdb reanalysed the 5' RACE reads using MiXCR and keeps one entry per CDR3 protein. The data contain about 100,000 distinct CDR3 sequences, around 4.8% of them seen just once; the ten biggest clones take up over 20%. Indicated time point: sample taken at primary tumor resection. Unmatched junction bases numbered 2, after V lost 6 bases and J lost 7 bases. The germline CDR1 and CDR2 sequences are MGHDK and SYGVNS. The CDR3 totals 12 residues. The sequence was obtained from a male donor with early-stage non-small cell lung cancer. The sample was lung tumor tissue, taken at surgery. This chain uses TRBV25-1 with TRBJ2-2; 7 nucleotides agree with TRBD2. The chain's CDR3 is CASSGRFGELFF. The CDR3 nucleotides read TGTGCCAGCAGCGGGAGGTTCGGGGAGCTGTTTTTT.